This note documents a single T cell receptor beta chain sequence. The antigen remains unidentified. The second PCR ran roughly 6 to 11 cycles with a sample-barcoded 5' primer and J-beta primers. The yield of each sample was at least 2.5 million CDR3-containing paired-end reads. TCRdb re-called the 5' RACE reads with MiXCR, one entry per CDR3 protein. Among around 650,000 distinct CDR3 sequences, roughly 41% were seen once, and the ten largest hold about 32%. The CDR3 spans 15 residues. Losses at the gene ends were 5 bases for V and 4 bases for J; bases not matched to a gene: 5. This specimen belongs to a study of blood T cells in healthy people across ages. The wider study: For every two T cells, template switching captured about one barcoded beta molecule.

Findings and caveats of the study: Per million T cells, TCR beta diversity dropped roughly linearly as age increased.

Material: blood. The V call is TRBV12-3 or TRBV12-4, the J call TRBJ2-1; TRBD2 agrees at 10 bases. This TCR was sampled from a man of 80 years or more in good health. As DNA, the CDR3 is TGTGCCAGCAGTCGGCTAGCGGGAGCTTACAATGAGCAGTTCTTC. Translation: CASSRLAGAYNEQFF.